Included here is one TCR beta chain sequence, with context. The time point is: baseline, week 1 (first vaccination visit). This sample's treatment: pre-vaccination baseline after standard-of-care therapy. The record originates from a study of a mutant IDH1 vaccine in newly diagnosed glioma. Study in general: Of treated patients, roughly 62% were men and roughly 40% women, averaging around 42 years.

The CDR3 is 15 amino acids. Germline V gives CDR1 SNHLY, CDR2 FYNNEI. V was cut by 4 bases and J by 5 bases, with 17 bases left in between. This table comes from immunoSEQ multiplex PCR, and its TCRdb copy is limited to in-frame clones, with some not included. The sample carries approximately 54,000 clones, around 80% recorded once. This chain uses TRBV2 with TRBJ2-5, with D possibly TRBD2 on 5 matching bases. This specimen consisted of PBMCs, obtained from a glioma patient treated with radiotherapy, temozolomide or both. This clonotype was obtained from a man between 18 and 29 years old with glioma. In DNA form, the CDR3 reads TGTGCCAGCAGTGCCTCCCGGGGAGCATGGGAGACCCAGTACTTC. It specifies CASSASRGAWETQYF.